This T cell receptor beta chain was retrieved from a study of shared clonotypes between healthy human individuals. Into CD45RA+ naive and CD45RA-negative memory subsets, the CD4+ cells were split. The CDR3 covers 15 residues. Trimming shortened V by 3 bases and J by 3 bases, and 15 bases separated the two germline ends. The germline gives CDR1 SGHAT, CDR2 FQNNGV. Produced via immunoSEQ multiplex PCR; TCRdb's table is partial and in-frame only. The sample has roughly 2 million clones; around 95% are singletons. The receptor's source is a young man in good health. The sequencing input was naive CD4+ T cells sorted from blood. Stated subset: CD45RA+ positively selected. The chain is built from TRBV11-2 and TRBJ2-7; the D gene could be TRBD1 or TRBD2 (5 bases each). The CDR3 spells CASSLNPGPNYEQYF. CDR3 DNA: TGTGCCAGCAGCTTGAACCCGGGACCCAACTACGAGCAGTACTTC.